The next 18 T cell receptor beta chains were all read from a single sample in a study of CD8 T cells in ankylosing spondylitis. TCRdb re-called the 5' RACE reads with MiXCR, one entry per CDR3 protein. The sample includes about 250,000 distinct CDR3 sequences, more than 9% seen only once; the top ten take about 3%. The source material was blood, either unsorted or a sorted T cell fraction (not recorded which). All receptors derive from a male donor with ankylosing spondylitis or in good health (not recorded which).

This clonotype was detected a few times. This may arise from a read error, as a much more abundant clone is one base away. The chain links TRBV12-3 or TRBV12-4 to TRBJ2-1; 9 nucleotides align to TRBD2. This CDR3 is 15 amino acids long. The chain's CDR3 is CASKSTSGFYNEHFF. CDR3 coding DNA: TGTGCCAGCAAATCGACTAGCGGCTTCTACAATGAGCATTTCTTC.

This clonotype was detected ten times or more. V gene TRBV4-1 combines with J gene TRBJ2-5; no clear D. Per the germline V gene, CDR1 is MGHRA and CDR2 is YSYEKL. The V gene lost 1 base and the J gene lost 3 bases, with 6 bases spanning the gap. The CDR3 loop spans 13 amino acids. CDR3 sequence (DNA): TGCGCCAGCAGCCAAGGCAGCGAAGAGACCCAGTACTTC. It encodes CASSQGSEETQYF.

This clonotype was detected ten times or more. The chain joins TRBV25-1 to TRBJ2-7; D may be TRBD2 (6 bases). This CDR3 contains 17 residues. V was clipped by 8 bases and J by 5 bases, with 28 bases between them. Germline V gene data show CDR1 as MGHDK and CDR2 as SYGVNS. CDR3 loop: CASRGPRGFQGLHEQYF. The DNA for the CDR3 is TGTGCCAGCCGAGGACCTAGGGGATTTCAGGGACTGCACGAGCAGTACTTC.

The gene calls are TRBV19 and TRBJ1-1; D is unresolved. This CDR3 region has 13 residues. The germline gives CDR1 LNHDA, CDR2 SQIVND (reference sequence). V shed 5 bases and J shed 2 bases, with 9 bases lying between them. The CDR3 spells CASSSAVNTEAFF. Written as DNA, the CDR3 is TGTGCCAGTAGTTCCGCAGTCAACACTGAAGCTTTCTTT. Full variable domain (rest looked up from reference TRBV19 and TRBJ1-1): DGGITQSPKYLFRKEGQNVTLSCEQNLNHDAMYWYRQDPGQGLRLIYYSQIVNDFQKGDIAEGYSVSREKKESFPLTVTSAQKNPTAFYLCASSSAVNTEAFFGQGTRLTVV.

This clonotype was seen repeatedly, ten times or more. CDR3 in amino acids: CASTQKQGEAFF. DNA for the CDR3: TGCGCCAGCACCCAAAAACAGGGGGAAGCTTTCTTT. This rearrangement joins TRBV10-2 to TRBJ1-1; 7 bases are shared with TRBD1. The V gene's germline CDR1 is WSHSY and CDR2 SAAADI. V shed 7 bases, J shed 8 bases, and the junction held 7 bases outside the gene matches. The CDR3 is made up of 12 amino acids.

This clonotype was detected ten times or more. The rearrangement links TRBV20-1 to TRBJ2-3, with D hard to call. Germline-derived CDR1 and CDR2 are DFQATT and SNEGSKA (reference sequence). This CDR3 has 15 residues. The V gene lost 6 bases and the J gene lost 3 bases, with 19 bases spanning the gap. The CDR3 loop reads CSALPVGRATDTQYF. CDR3 DNA: TGCAGTGCCCTACCCGTAGGTCGGGCAACAGATACGCAGTATTTT.

There are many counts of this clonotype. The chain recombines TRBV5-1 with TRBJ1-1; D is unclear. The V and J ends lost 2 bases and 1 base respectively, with 12 bases between them. This CDR3 is built from 15 residues. Germline lookup yields CDR1 SGHRS and CDR2 YFSETQ. CDR3 residues: CASSFGEERNTEAFF. CDR3 bases: TGCGCCAGCAGCTTTGGGGAGGAGCGGAACACTGAAGCTTTCTTT.

V usage is TRBV29-1 and J usage is TRBJ1-5; possibly TRBD1 for D (5 bases). Trimming left V 4 bases short and J 3 bases short, with 7 bases between. The CDR3 length is 12 residues. Germline CDR1 SQVTM, CDR2 ANQGSEA. The CDR3: CSVGGDNQPQHF. The DNA for the CDR3 is TGCAGCGTTGGGGGGGACAATCAGCCCCAGCATTTT.

The sample holds many counts of this clonotype. The gene calls are TRBV20-1 and TRBJ2-3, with 7 bases that match TRBD1. J was trimmed by 0 bases and V by 5 bases; bases with no gene match: 14. The CDR3 covers 17 residues. The germline V gene has CDR1 DFQATT and CDR2 SNEGSKA (reference sequence). CDR3 bases: TGCAGTGCTGAACCGGGACAGACGGGTACTAGCACAGATACGCAGTATTTT. This codes for CSAEPGQTGTSTDTQYF.

This clonotype was seen more than once but under ten times. The junction and the germline gene differ at one end; a read error may be behind it. The chain is built from TRBV20-1 and TRBJ2-1, with 11 bases lining up with TRBD2. The V gene's germline CDR1 is DFQATT and CDR2 SNEGSKA (reference sequence). This CDR3 has 15 amino acids. CDR3 amino acids: CCALPGLAVYNEQFF. For the CDR3, the DNA is TGCTGTGCTCTACCGGGACTAGCGGTCTACAATGAGCAGTTCTTC.

The chain links TRBV3-1 to TRBJ2-7, with D perhaps TRBD1 (5 bases). CDR3 length equals 13 residues. Germline V gene lookup returns CDR1 LGHDT and CDR2 YNNKEL (reference sequence). V was cut by 2 bases and J by 3 bases, with 8 bases left in between. The CDR3 region is CASSQTDSYEQYF. In DNA form, the CDR3 reads TGTGCCAGCAGCCAAACAGACAGCTACGAGCAGTACTTC.

This clonotype came up many times. V gene TRBV20-1 combines with J gene TRBJ1-5; D might be TRBD1 (5 bases). Trimming removed 1 base from V and 5 bases from J, with 15 bases in between. Germline CDR1 DFQATT, CDR2 SNEGSKA (reference sequence). The CDR3 sequence is 15 residues long. The CDR3 loop reads CSARGWGVGDQPQHF. The DNA for the CDR3 is TGCAGTGCTAGAGGATGGGGGGTAGGTGATCAGCCCCAGCATTTT.

This clonotype was detected many times. V usage is TRBV5-1 and J usage is TRBJ1-1, with 7 nucleotides matching TRBD1. Germline V lookup: CDR1 SGHRS, CDR2 YFSETQ. J gave up 1 base and V 3 bases, and 3 bases lay outside the gene matches. The CDR3 is 14 amino acids. In nucleotides, the CDR3 is TGCGCCAGCAGCTCCTACAGGGGGAACACTGAAGCTTTCTTT. It translates to CASSSYRGNTEAFF.

This clonotype was recorded at least ten times. An end of the junction differs from the germline gene, which may be a read error. The chain joins TRBV5-1 to TRBJ1-1; D may be TRBD1 (6 bases). Germline V gives CDR1 SGHRS, CDR2 YFSETQ. The CDR3 is 15 amino acids. The CDR3 DNA follows: TGCGCCAGCAGATTGGTTTTACAGGGGAACACTGAAGCTTTCTTT. Amino acid sequence: CASRLVLQGNTEAFF.

The table lists this clonotype with a few counts. This rearrangement joins TRBV20-1 to TRBJ2-5; 8 bases are shared with TRBD1. CDR1 is DFQATT, CDR2 SNEGSKA, per germline (reference sequence). CDR3 size: 15 residues. Unmatched junction bases numbered 6, after V lost 0 bases and J lost 3 bases. CDR3 in DNA: TGCAGTGCTAGAGATGGGGCAGGGGGCGAAGAGACCCAGTACTTC. This translates into CSARDGAGGEETQYF.

This clonotype was observed at least ten times. This chain links TRBV12-3 or TRBV12-4 with TRBJ2-5, with TRBD2 matching over 8 bases. This CDR3 is built from 14 residues. Germline trimming cut 7 bases from V and 5 bases from J; bases unmatched to any gene: 9. This chain's CDR3 is CASKSGGAWETQYF. In DNA, the CDR3 is TGTGCCAGCAAATCCGGGGGGGCCTGGGAGACCCAGTACTTC.

The chain has TRBV12-3 or TRBV12-4 and TRBJ1-2, with D perhaps TRBD1 (5 bases). The V gene lost 5 bases and the J gene lost 7 bases, with 17 bases spanning the gap. CDR3 size: 14 residues. The CDR3 region has the DNA TGTGCCAGCAGTAGATCCCAGGGTAGTGGTGGCTACACCTTC. It is translated as CASSRSQGSGGYTF.

This clonotype was detected many times. This rearrangement joins TRBV14 to TRBJ2-5; D gene unclear. Germline V gene lookup returns CDR1 SGHDN and CDR2 FVKESK. V was pared by 1 base and J by 1 base, with 13 bases between. This CDR3 comprises 16 residues. Here the CDR3 reads CASSQGYGTIQETQYF. In nucleotides, the CDR3 is TGTGCCAGCAGCCAAGGGTACGGAACAATCCAAGAGACCCAGTACTTC.